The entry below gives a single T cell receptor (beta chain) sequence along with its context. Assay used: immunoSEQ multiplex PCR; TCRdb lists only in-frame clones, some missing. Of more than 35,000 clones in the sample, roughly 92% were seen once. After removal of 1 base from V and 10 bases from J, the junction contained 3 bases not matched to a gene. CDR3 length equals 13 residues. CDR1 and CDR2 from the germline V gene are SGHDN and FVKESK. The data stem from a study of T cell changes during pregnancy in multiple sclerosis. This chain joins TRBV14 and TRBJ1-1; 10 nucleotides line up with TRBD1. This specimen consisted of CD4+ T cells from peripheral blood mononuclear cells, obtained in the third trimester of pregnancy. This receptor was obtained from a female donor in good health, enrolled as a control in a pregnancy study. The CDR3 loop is CASSQVRDRGAFF. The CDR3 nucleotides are TGTGCCAGCAGCCAAGTCCGGGACAGGGGAGCTTTCTTT.